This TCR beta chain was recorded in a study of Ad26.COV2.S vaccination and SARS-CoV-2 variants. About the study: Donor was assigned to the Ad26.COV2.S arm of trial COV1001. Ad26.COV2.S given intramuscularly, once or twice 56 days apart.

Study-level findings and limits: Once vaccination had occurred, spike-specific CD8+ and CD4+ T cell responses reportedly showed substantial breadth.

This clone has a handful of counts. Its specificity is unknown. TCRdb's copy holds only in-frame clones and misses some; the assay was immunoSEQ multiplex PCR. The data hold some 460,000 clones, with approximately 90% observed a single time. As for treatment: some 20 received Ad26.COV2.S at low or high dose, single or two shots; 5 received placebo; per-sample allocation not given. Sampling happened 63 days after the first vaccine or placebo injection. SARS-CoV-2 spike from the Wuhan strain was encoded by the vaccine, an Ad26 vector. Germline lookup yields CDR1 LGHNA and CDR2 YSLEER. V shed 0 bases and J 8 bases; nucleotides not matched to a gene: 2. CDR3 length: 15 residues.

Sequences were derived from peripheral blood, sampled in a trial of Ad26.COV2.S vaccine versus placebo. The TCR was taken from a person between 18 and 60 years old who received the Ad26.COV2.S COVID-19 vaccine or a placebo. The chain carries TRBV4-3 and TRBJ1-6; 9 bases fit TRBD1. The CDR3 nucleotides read TGCGCCAGCAGCCAAGATGGACAGGGGCATTCACCCCTCCACTTT. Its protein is CASSQDGQGHSPLHF.